Reported below is one T cell receptor (beta chain). The antigen is undetermined. The CDR3 contains 20 residues. Germline V gene sequence: CDR1 ENHRY, CDR2 SYGVKD. V was clipped by 0 bases and J by 2 bases; unmatched bases: 15. These data belong to a study of OX40 agonist ivuxolimab in advanced cancers. Method: immunoSEQ multiplex PCR; TCRdb's copy keeps in-frame clones and lacks some. The table has under 85,000 clones, 88% seen once; the top ten hold roughly 4%. The study's findings and limits: Clonal expansion was among the lowest in partial responders at 0.1-3.0 mg/kg, especially CD8+.

This TCR derives from an adult with an advanced solid tumor such as melanoma, head and neck, liver or kidney cancer. V usage is TRBV10-3 and J usage is TRBJ2-3; 9 nucleotides match TRBD2. Material: CD4+ or CD8+ T cells sorted from blood, obtained in a trial of the OX40 agonist ivuxolimab. CDR3 DNA sequence: TGTGCCATCAGTGAGTCCGGGCGTGGCGGGAGGGCCGTATCCACAGATACGCAGTATTTT. It codes for CAISESGRGGRAVSTDTQYF.